The entry below gives a single TCR beta chain sequence along with its context. This specimen comes from a study of blood T cell repertoires in COVID-19. At the level of the study: PBMCs, B-cell-depleted T cells, or T cells provided the cDNA or gDNA that made up the material.

The CDR3 has 14 residues. Trimming removed 4 bases from V and 6 bases from J, with 16 bases in between. The germline gives CDR1 SGHNT, CDR2 YYREEE (reference sequence). In the original processing: Nucleated cell counts were estimated from reference gene primer amplification. TCRdb's table, derived via immunoSEQ multiplex PCR, lists solely in-frame clones and lacks some. That table furnishes V, J and clone size, whereas the DNA furnished D and trimming. The sample has 120,000 or so clones; 84% are singletons. Participants, roughly 18 to 90 years old, spanned about 26 US areas. Cohort placement rested on clinical history that participants reported themselves.

V and J are TRBV5-4 and TRBJ2-5; D possibly corresponds to TRBD2 (6 bases). The origin of this receptor is a woman aged 30 to 39 who had recovered from COVID-19. The specimen was PBMCs or T cells enriched from blood (not recorded which). The CDR3, as DNA: TGTGCCAGCAGCCTTGGGGGGACCCTACAGACCCAGTACTTC. This encodes CASSLGGTLQTQYF.